Sequencing of this T cell receptor beta chain was carried out in a study of shared clonotypes between healthy human individuals. The wider study: Researchers assigned three CD4 naive, three CD4 memory, two CD8 naive and one CD8 memory plate to each donor.

Trimming cost V 8 bases and J 5 bases; bases outside gene matches: 9. CDR1 and CDR2 from the germline V gene are MDHEN and SYDVKM. The CDR3 contains 14 residues. Genomic DNA per cell subset filled all wells of several immunoSEQ plates. The sorted-subset replicate PCRs were given 200 ng DNA, which is about 30,000 T cell genomes. Assay used: immunoSEQ multiplex PCR; TCRdb lists only in-frame clones, some missing. The sample consists of roughly 1 million clones, around 75% of them appearing once. It was into CD45RA+ naive and CD45RA-negative memory subsets that the CD4+ cells were split. The chain is built from TRBV28 and TRBJ2-5; 9 nucleotides agree with TRBD2. The sequence derives from a man between 18 and 29 years old in good health. The sequencing input was memory CD4+ T cells sorted from blood. This sample's subset: CD45RA-negative fraction. For the CDR3, the DNA is TGTGCCAGCCGCGGGGGGGGTATCATCGAGACCCAGTACTTC. Encoded protein: CASRGGGIIETQYF.